This T cell receptor beta chain comes out of a study of T-cell memory formation after mild COVID-19. The overall study: Each donor largely had its own TCR clusters.

Germline values: CDR1 DFQATT, CDR2 SNEGSKA (reference sequence). Trimming pared 6 bases from V and 0 bases from J, leaving 11 bases between. The CDR3 totals 13 residues. TCRdb reprocessed the 5' RACE reads via MiXCR and lists one record per CDR3 protein. This sample has under 250,000 distinct CDR3 sequences, with 10% found just once. As concerns this clonotype: Its specificity is not known.

Overall study findings and caveats: Contracting CD4+ clones were located mainly in CM and EM, and CD8+ clones in EMRA. The appearance of some responding clones in pre-infection memory suggested that cross-reactive memory joined. While clones contracting from day 15 to 85 were balanced between CD4 and CD8, later expanders leaned CD4+.

Sequenced material: PBMCs or a T cell subset sorted from them (not recorded which). The J gene is TRBJ1-2, the V gene TRBV20-1; tentative D call: TRBD1 (5 bases). The sequence was collected from a young man who had mild COVID-19 (a few samples of this study predate the infection). Cell type and time point are not known. CDR3: CSAPDRTNYGYTF. The CDR3 DNA reads TGCAGTGCCCCCGACAGAACTAACTATGGCTACACCTTC.